Listed below are T cell receptor beta chains from one sample, sequenced in a study of T cell responses to AZD1222 COVID-19 vaccine. TCRdb's table, derived via immunoSEQ multiplex PCR, lists solely in-frame clones and lacks some. The sample consists of 66,000 or so clones, roughly 78% of them appearing once. The input for sequencing was peripheral blood, taken on day 0 of MenACWY control vaccination. Receptor source: an adult in good health. Each CDR3 is given with its conserved first and last residue. D genes are given only for firm matches. Size is omitted from some rows. Given values are once, few, many or a class for expanded clones.

>TRBD2|TRBJ2-1|.|TRBV5-1
CASSLDRLAGNNEQFF
TGCGCCAGCAGCTTGGACCGACTAGCGGGCAACAATGAGCAGTTCTTC
>TRBD1|TRBJ1-1|once|TRBV5-1
CASSLTGAQGTEAFF
TGCGCCAGCAGCTTGACAGGGGCTCAGGGCACTGAAGCTTTCTTT
>.|TRBJ2-3|.|TRBV6-5
CASSPGHSTDTQYF
TGTGCCAGCTCCCCGGGACACAGCACAGATACGCAGTATTTT
>TRBD2|TRBJ2-3|.|TRBV5-5
CASSEPGLAGPDTQYF
TGTGCCAGCAGCGAACCGGGACTAGCGGGACCAGATACGCAGTATTTT
>TRBD1|TRBJ1-1|.|TRBV5-4
CASSSGTGFNTEAFF
TGTGCCAGCAGCTCGGGGACAGGCTTTAACACTGAAGCTTTCTTT
>.|TRBJ2-5|.|TRBV7-6
CASSSGVMTSGRETQYF
TGTGCCAGCAGTTCCGGCGTGATGACAAGCGGTCGAGAGACCCAGTACTTC
>TRBD2|TRBJ2-1|.|TRBV4-2
CASSQGLRTSGSYNEQFF
TGTGCCAGCAGCCAAGGATTAAGGACTAGCGGGAGCTACAATGAGCAGTTCTTC
>.|TRBJ1-1|.|TRBV28
CASSSGTWGEAFF
TGTGCCAGCAGTTCTGGGACTTGGGGTGAAGCTTTCTTT
>.|TRBJ2-7|.|TRBV11-2
CASSLDRSREQYF
TGTGCCAGCAGTTTAGACAGATCAAGAGAGCAGTACTTC
>.|TRBJ1-4|.|TRBV2
CASSEGLQVGSEKLFF
TGTGCCAGCAGTGAAGGTCTACAGGTTGGGAGCGAAAAACTGTTTTTT
>.|TRBJ2-6|.|TRBV27
CASSSSGANVLTF
TGTGCCAGCAGTTCCTCTGGGGCCAACGTCCTGACTTTC
>.|TRBJ2-7|.|TRBV11-1
CASSSTGPQAYEQYF
TGTGCCAGCAGTTCAACGGGACCCCAAGCCTACGAGCAGTACTTC
>.|TRBJ1-1|few|TRBV5-4
CASSSQGMSGEAFF
TGTGCCAGCAGCAGCCAGGGGATGAGCGGTGAAGCTTTCTTT
>.|TRBJ2-7|.|TRBV28
CASSPGGGSSYEQYF
TGTGCCAGCAGTCCCGGAGGGGGGAGCTCCTACGAGCAGTACTTC
>.|TRBJ2-3|.|TRBV19
CASSIAGSTDTQYF
TGTGCCAGTAGTATAGCCGGGAGTACAGATACGCAGTATTTT
>.|TRBJ2-2|.|TRBV6-6
CASSYSNTGELFF
TGTGCCAGCAGTTACTCTAACACCGGGGAGCTGTTTTTT
>TRBD1|TRBJ2-1|.|TRBV19
CASSIGTGFVNEQFF
TGTGCCAGTAGTATCGGGACAGGGTTTGTCAATGAGCAGTTCTTC
>.|TRBJ1-5|.|TRBV5-4
CASSLGRNQPQHF
TGTGCCAGCAGCTTGGGACGTAATCAGCCCCAGCATTTT
>.|TRBJ2-7|few|TRBV3-1/TRBV3-2
CASSQGPQVHEQYF
TGTGCCAGCAGCCAAGGTCCACAGGTCCACGAGCAGTACTTC
>TRBD1|TRBJ1-2|once|TRBV19
CASSIVTGGGYTF
TGTGCCAGTAGTATAGTCACAGGGGGTGGCTACACCTTC
>.|TRBJ2-7|once|TRBV5-1
CASGPGDRTDEQYF
TGCGCCAGCGGACCCGGGGATCGTACCGACGAGCAGTACTTC
>.|TRBJ1-4|many|TRBV2
CASRLEGSGEKLFF
TGTGCCAGCCGTCTCGAGGGGTCCGGTGAAAAACTGTTTTTT
>.|TRBJ2-5|.|TRBV6-5
CASTVTGRETQYF
TGTGCCAGCACCGTGACAGGGAGGGAGACCCAGTACTTC
>.|TRBJ1-4|.|TRBV28
CASSLRVTEKLFF
TGTGCCAGCAGTTTAAGGGTAACTGAAAAACTGTTTTTT
>.|TRBJ1-4|.|TRBV6-5
CASRPRTALYEKLFF
TGTGCCAGCAGACCCCGGACAGCCCTTTATGAAAAACTGTTTTTT
>.|TRBJ1-5|.|TRBV10-1
CASSPRIHSNQPQHF
TGCGCCAGCAGTCCGAGGATTCATAGCAATCAGCCCCAGCATTTT
>.|TRBJ1-3|.|TRBV6-5
CASSYYAGSGNTIYF
TGTGCCAGCAGTTACTACGCTGGTTCTGGAAACACCATATATTTT
>.|TRBJ1-2|.|TRBV20-1
CSAFSGNGYTF
TGCAGTGCTTTTTCAGGGAACGGCTACACCTTC
>.|TRBJ2-5|.|TRBV9
CASSVGPLGETQYF
TGTGCCAGCAGCGTAGGTCCCCTCGGGGAGACCCAGTACTTC
>.|TRBJ1-3|.|TRBV3-1/TRBV3-2
CASSQEAVPGNTIYF
TGTGCCAGCAGCCAAGAGGCAGTACCTGGAAACACCATATATTTT
>TRBD2|TRBJ2-7|.|TRBV28
CASLGERDSYEQYF
TGTGCCAGCCTGGGGGAGCGGGACTCCTACGAGCAGTACTTC